The 6 T cell receptor beta chains below were found in one sample sequenced in a study of shared clonotypes between healthy human individuals. The protocol was immunoSEQ multiplex PCR, while the TCRdb copy is restricted to in-frame clones and leaves out a portion. The sample has about 2.1 million clones; 85% to 95% are singletons. Naive CD8 isolation took CD45RO-negative cells positively selected for CCR7 and excluded terminally differentiated effector memory CD45RA+ cells. Sequencing used naive CD8+ T cells from PBMCs. The receptors here all came from a man aged 18 to 35 in good health. Some clones in this sample may be carry-over from other donors' samples.

CDR3 amino acids: CASRRQGMNSSTDTQYF. The CDR3 region has the DNA TGTGCCAGCAGACGACAGGGGATGAATTCTAGCACAGATACGCAGTATTTT. The V and J genes are TRBV14 and TRBJ2-3, with TRBD1 matching 8 bases. The junction had 11 bases not matched to a gene; V was cut back by 6 bases and J by 0 bases. CDR3 length equals 17 residues. CDR1 SGHDN and CDR2 FVKESK come from the germline V gene.

On this clone: Only one base separates this from a far larger clonotype, so it likely reflects a read error. The gene calls are TRBV4-1 and TRBJ1-2; D not resolved. There are 14 residues in the CDR3. Germline CDR1 and CDR2: MGHRA and YSYEKL. CDR3 protein: CASNQASSNYGYTF. In DNA form, the CDR3 reads TGCGCCAGCAACCAAGCTTCCTCCAACTATGGCTACACCTTC.

This chain joins TRBV29-1 and TRBJ2-7; D gene uncertain. V was pared by 6 bases and J by 9 bases, with 15 bases between. Per germline, CDR1 SQVTM and CDR2 ANQGSEA. CDR3 length: 11 amino acids. CDR3 residues: CSVRSEGAQYF. CDR3 in DNA: TGCAGCGTCCGCAGTGAAGGTGCGCAGTACTTC.

The rearrangement links TRBV28 to TRBJ2-7; D is undetermined. Germline CDR1 reads MDHEN; CDR2 reads SYDVKM. Trimming removed 4 bases from V and 5 bases from J, with 6 bases in between. CDR3 length: 11 amino acids. DNA for the CDR3: TGTGCCAGCAGTTATAGGGACGAGCAGTACTTC. Translating it yields CASSYRDEQYF.

The chain links TRBV28 to TRBJ1-2; a weak D match, TRBD1 (5 bases). This CDR3 is built from 14 residues. V lost 5 bases, J lost 1 base, and 11 bases lay in between. Germline V CDR1 and CDR2: MDHEN, SYDVKM. The chain's CDR3 is CASSHGRDNYGYTF. CDR3 coding DNA: TGTGCCAGCAGTCATGGCAGGGATAACTATGGCTACACCTTC.

The CDR3 reads CASSYKGAWGNTIYF. CDR3 nucleotides: TGTGCCAGCAGTTATAAGGGGGCATGGGGAAACACCATATATTTT. The rearrangement uses TRBV27 and TRBJ1-3; TRBD1 matches 7 bases. The germline V gene has CDR1 MNHEY and CDR2 SMNVEV (reference sequence). V gave up 4 bases and J gave up 4 bases; unmatched junction bases: 7. CDR3 length equals 15 residues.